These T cell receptor beta chains were read from a single sample in a study of memory CD4+ T cells and cytomegalovirus serostatus. Only in-frame clones appear in the TCRdb table, and some are missing; sequencing was by immunoSEQ multiplex PCR. The sample carries tens of thousands of clones, around 77% recorded once. The specimen was memory CD4+ T cells from blood. The receptors derive from an adult in good health and CMV-seronegative. Both conserved end residues are part of each CDR3. A D gene is named only where the DNA matches it firmly. Size is omitted from some rows. Given values are once, few, many or a class for expanded clones.

size: .
V: TRBV6-1
D: .
J: TRBJ1-2
DNA: TGTGCCAGCAGTGAAAGTGCCGGAATATTTGGTTGGACCTTC
CDR3: CASSESAGIFGWTF

size: .
V: TRBV28
D: TRBD1
J: TRBJ2-5
DNA: TGTGCCAGCAGTTTGGGGTCCGGGACAGGGGAGACCCAGTACTTC
CDR3: CASSLGSGTGETQYF

size: once
V: TRBV28
D: TRBD1
J: TRBJ1-2
DNA: TGTGCCAGCAGTCCCCCGGACAGGGGCCATGGCTACACCTTC
CDR3: CASSPPDRGHGYTF

size: .
V: TRBV14
D: .
J: TRBJ2-3
DNA: TGTGCCAGCAGCCCCGGGAACAGGGTCACAGATACGCAGTATTTT
CDR3: CASSPGNRVTDTQYF

size: .
V: TRBV29-1
D: TRBD1
J: TRBJ2-5
DNA: TGCAGCGTGTGGACAGGGCAGGAGACCCAGTACTTC
CDR3: CSVWTGQETQYF

size: .
V: TRBV12-5
D: TRBD1
J: TRBJ1-5
DNA: TGTGCTAGTGGTTTAGGGGCCCCGGGACAGTCAATAAAAGGGAGCAATCAGCCCCAGCATTTT
CDR3: CASGLGAPGQSIKGSNQPQHF

size: .
V: TRBV4-2
D: .
J: TRBJ2-1
DNA: TGTGCCAGCAGCCAAGGGGGCAGGGGCAATGAGCAGTTCTTC
CDR3: CASSQGGRGNEQFF

size: .
V: TRBV7-2
D: .
J: TRBJ1-5
DNA: TGTGCCAGCAGCTTAGGACAGATTAATCAGCCCCAGCATTTT
CDR3: CASSLGQINQPQHF

size: .
V: TRBV28
D: TRBD1
J: TRBJ1-1
DNA: TGTGCCAGCAGTACGCTAGGACAGGACTTGGCTGAAGCTTTCTTT
CDR3: CASSTLGQDLAEAFF

size: .
V: TRBV7-2
D: TRBD1
J: TRBJ2-3
DNA: TGTGCCAGCAGCCTGGGACAGGTCACAGATACGCAGTATTTT
CDR3: CASSLGQVTDTQYF

size: .
V: TRBV30
D: .
J: TRBJ1-5
DNA: TGTGCCTGGAGCAAGGGGCCGGGGGGCCGCAATCAGCCCCAGCATTTT
CDR3: CAWSKGPGGRNQPQHF

size: .
V: TRBV29-1
D: .
J: TRBJ2-1
DNA: TGCAGCGGTCAGACAGGGTGGGGGGCGGATGAGCAGTTCTTC
CDR3: CSGQTGWGADEQFF

size: few
V: TRBV27
D: .
J: TRBJ1-4
DNA: TGTGCCAGCAGTTTTATAGGCCAGCATAATGAAAAACTGTTTTTT
CDR3: CASSFIGQHNEKLFF

size: .
V: TRBV12-5
D: .
J: TRBJ2-5
DNA: TGTGCTAGTGGCCGGACAGCCCACCAAGAGACCCAGTACTTC
CDR3: CASGRTAHQETQYF

size: few
V: TRBV5-1
D: .
J: TRBJ2-7
DNA: TGCGCCAGCAGCTTGGAACCTACACCAGCCTACGAGCAGTACTTC
CDR3: CASSLEPTPAYEQYF

size: .
V: TRBV7-9
D: .
J: TRBJ1-1
DNA: TGTGCCAGCAGCTTATACGGGGGCCCTGGGGCTGAAGCTTTCTTT
CDR3: CASSLYGGPGAEAFF

size: once
V: TRBV4-1
D: .
J: TRBJ2-5
DNA: TGCGCCAGCAGCCAAGTTGGGAAGTTGGGATCGGGCCGTGAGACCCAGTACTTC
CDR3: CASSQVGKLGSGRETQYF

size: few
V: TRBV30
D: TRBD1
J: TRBJ1-5
DNA: TGTGCCTGGAGTGCCGGGACAGGGTCAAATAGCAATCAGCCCCAGCATTTT
CDR3: CAWSAGTGSNSNQPQHF

size: .
V: TRBV6-6
D: TRBD1
J: TRBJ2-7
DNA: TGTGCCAGCAGTCCGACCGGACAGGGCTACGAGCAGTACTTC
CDR3: CASSPTGQGYEQYF

size: few
V: TRBV30
D: .
J: TRBJ1-6
DNA: TGTGCCTGGAGTACGGCAGGGAGGTGGTTCGGGAATTCACCCCTCCACTTT
CDR3: CAWSTAGRWFGNSPLHF

size: .
V: TRBV28
D: TRBD2
J: TRBJ2-5
DNA: TGTGCCACCCTAGCGGGAGGTGGGGAGACCCAGTACTTC
CDR3: CATLAGGGETQYF

size: once
V: TRBV4-2
D: .
J: TRBJ2-2
DNA: TGTGCCAGCAGCCAAGGTAGTTCGGCGAACACCGGGGAGCTGTTTTTT
CDR3: CASSQGSSANTGELFF

size: .
V: TRBV19
D: TRBD2
J: TRBJ2-7
DNA: TGTGCCAGTAGTATAGGTGGAGCGGGAGGTTACGAGCAGTACTTC
CDR3: CASSIGGAGGYEQYF

size: many
V: TRBV5-1
D: .
J: TRBJ1-2
DNA: TGCGCCAGCAGCCCACGACAGGAGAACTATGGCTACACCTTC
CDR3: CASSPRQENYGYTF

size: .
V: TRBV6-1
D: .
J: TRBJ2-3
DNA: TGTGCCAGCAATCCCCCGGGCCACACAGATACGCAGTATTTT
CDR3: CASNPPGHTDTQYF

size: .
V: TRBV29-1
D: .
J: TRBJ1-2
DNA: TGCAGCGTTGATGCCTCTGGCACCTTCTATGGCTACACCTTC
CDR3: CSVDASGTFYGYTF

size: .
V: TRBV5-4
D: .
J: TRBJ2-5
DNA: TGTGCCAGCAGCTCCTGGACGAGCCAGGGGACCCAGTACTTC
CDR3: CASSSWTSQGTQYF

size: few
V: TRBV9
D: TRBD1
J: TRBJ1-5
DNA: TGTGCCAGCAGCGTAGGGACAGGGTATCAGCCCCAGCATTTT
CDR3: CASSVGTGYQPQHF

size: once
V: TRBV4-2
D: .
J: TRBJ2-3
DNA: TGTGCCAGCAGCCAAGACCTACAAGAAGATACGCAGTATTTT
CDR3: CASSQDLQEDTQYF

size: .
V: TRBV18
D: TRBD2
J: TRBJ2-1
DNA: TGTGCCAGCTCACACCTTAAGACTAGCGGGAGTGTCGATGAGCAGTTCTTC
CDR3: CASSHLKTSGSVDEQFF

size: .
V: TRBV7-2
D: TRBD1
J: TRBJ1-2
DNA: TGTGCCAGCAGCTTCCAGGGGGCTAACTATGGCTACACCTTC
CDR3: CASSFQGANYGYTF

size: once
V: TRBV6-1
D: .
J: TRBJ2-7
DNA: TGTGCCAGCAGTGAACAGGGCGTCTACGAGCAGTACTTC
CDR3: CASSEQGVYEQYF

size: .
V: TRBV11-3
D: .
J: TRBJ2-5
DNA: TGTGCCAGCAGCGTGGAGGGGGGGACCCAGTACTTC
CDR3: CASSVEGGTQYF

size: .
V: TRBV15
D: .
J: TRBJ1-1
DNA: TGTGCCACCAGCAGAGATATCGGAGGGAACACTGAAGCTTTCTTT
CDR3: CATSRDIGGNTEAFF

size: .
V: TRBV7-3
D: .
J: TRBJ2-2
DNA: TGTGCCAGCAGCTTAACGGGGGAGCTGTTTTTT
CDR3: CASSLTGELFF

size: few
V: TRBV5-1
D: TRBD1
J: TRBJ1-2
DNA: TGCGCCAGCAGCTTGGTTCCCGGGACAGGGCCTGTTGCCTATGGCTACACCTTC
CDR3: CASSLVPGTGPVAYGYTF

size: .
V: TRBV28
D: .
J: TRBJ2-4
DNA: TGTGCCAGCACCTCAGCGTTGGGGGCTGGGGACATTCAGTACTTC
CDR3: CASTSALGAGDIQYF

size: .
V: TRBV5-5
D: .
J: TRBJ1-3
DNA: TGTGCCAGCAGCCGCAGGGAGGGTTCTGGAAACACCATATATTTT
CDR3: CASSRREGSGNTIYF

size: once
V: TRBV5-1
D: .
J: TRBJ2-7
DNA: TGCGCCAGCAGCTTGGACGGGTACGAGCAGTACTTC
CDR3: CASSLDGYEQYF